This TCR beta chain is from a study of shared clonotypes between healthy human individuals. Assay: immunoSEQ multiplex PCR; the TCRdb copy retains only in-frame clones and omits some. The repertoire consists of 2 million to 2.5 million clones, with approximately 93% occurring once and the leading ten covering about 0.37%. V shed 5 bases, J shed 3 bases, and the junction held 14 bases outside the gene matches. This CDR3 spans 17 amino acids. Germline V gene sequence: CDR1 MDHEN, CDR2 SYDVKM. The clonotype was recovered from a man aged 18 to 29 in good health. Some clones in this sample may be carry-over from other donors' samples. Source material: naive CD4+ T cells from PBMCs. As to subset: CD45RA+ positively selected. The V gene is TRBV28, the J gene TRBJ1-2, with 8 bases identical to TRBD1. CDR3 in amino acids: CASSPGLRQGRDYGYTF. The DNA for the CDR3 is TGTGCCAGCAGTCCGGGCCTTAGACAGGGGAGGGACTATGGCTACACCTTC.